Detailed here is one TCR beta chain. Its antigen is still unknown. CDR3 length equals 14 residues. Germline loops: CDR1 SGDLS, CDR2 YYNGEE. Trimming removed 2 bases from V and 0 bases from J, with 9 bases in between. This record comes from a study of T cells in Graves' hyperthyroidism and ophthalmopathy. Study as a whole: Initial diagnosis, before any treatment, was when peripheral blood was collected. Study observations and caveats: Most thyroid-expanded clonotypes above 0.001 were also found in blood.

No ophthalmopathy progression within 18 months constituted stable Graves' hyperthyroidism. What was amplified from RNA transcripts were TCR beta CDR3 regions. HTBI primers were the set used in a first-round RT-PCR of the TCR CDR3. TCRdb re-analysed the multiplex PCR reads in MiXCR, keeping a single row per CDR3 protein. This table has hundreds of thousands of distinct CDR3 sequences, around a sixth appearing once. V is TRBV9 and J is TRBJ2-7, with D perhaps matching TRBD1 (6 bases). The TCR originated in a young woman with Graves' hyperthyroidism. Sequenced input: blood. CDR3 protein: CASSVGASSYEQYF. The CDR3 region has the DNA TGTGCCAGCAGCGTGGGGGCCAGCTCCTACGAGCAGTACTTC.